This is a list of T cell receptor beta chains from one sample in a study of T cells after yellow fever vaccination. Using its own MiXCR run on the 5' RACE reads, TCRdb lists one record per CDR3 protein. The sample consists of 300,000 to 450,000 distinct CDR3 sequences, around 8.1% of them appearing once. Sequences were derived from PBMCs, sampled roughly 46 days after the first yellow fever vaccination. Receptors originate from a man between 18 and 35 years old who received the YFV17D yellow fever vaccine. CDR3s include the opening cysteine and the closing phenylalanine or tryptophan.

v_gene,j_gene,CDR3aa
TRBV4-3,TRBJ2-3,CASSQDFRRGGAPDTQYF
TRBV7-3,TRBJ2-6,CASSSAGGNSGANVLTF
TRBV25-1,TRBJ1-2,CASSAHHRARGDYTF
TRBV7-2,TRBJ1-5,CASSLVGQEVQPQHF
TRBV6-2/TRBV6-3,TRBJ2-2,CASRRNRDTGELFF
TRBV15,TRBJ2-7,CATSRLAGGREQYF
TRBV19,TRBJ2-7,CASSIAGTSYEQYF
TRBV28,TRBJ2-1,CASSTNRGGSNEQFF
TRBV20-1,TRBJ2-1,CSARRFGAYNEQFF
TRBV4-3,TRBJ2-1,CASSQIAGGPMDEQFF
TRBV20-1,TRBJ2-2,CSARDKGPGELFF
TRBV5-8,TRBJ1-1,CASLLGLNTEAFF
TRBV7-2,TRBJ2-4,CASSSPGDMIAKNIQYF
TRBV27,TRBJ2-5,CASSRTSQETQYF
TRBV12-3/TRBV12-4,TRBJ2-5,CASTAGGETQYF
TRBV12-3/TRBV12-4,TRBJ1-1,CASRNWVAEAFF